This record covers a single T cell receptor (beta chain). Its antigen is still unknown. Base qualities were left out, and no much larger clone turns up one base away. The sample is drawn from a study of cytomegalovirus exposure and HLA in healthy donors (dated by TCRdb to the late 2010s). Study-level background: An earlier analysis of approximately 600 of the donors reported about 250 Gb of sequence data and roughly 110 million unique TCR beta sequences from some 180 million T cells. To predict cytomegalovirus infection status, the study combined high-throughput TCR immunosequencing, statistical association of individual TCRs with disease status, and machine learning. The later analysis used no new phenotypic data to find candidate immune exposures, relying instead on TCR beta sequences and their occurrence across donors. In a later analysis, previously published TCR beta repertoires from some 640 donors were re-analyzed and high-resolution HLA genotyping was added so that TCR occurrence patterns could be studied. Using immunosequencing, the study profiled T cell repertoires from around 670 subjects and related those repertoires to cytomegalovirus serostatus. In addition to the first cohort of several hundred subjects, a separate validation cohort of around 110 different subjects was used. In a later genetic analysis, genome-wide SNP genotypes for about 55% of the roughly 700 donors were used, and that subset was treated as a discovery cohort. The study was designed to test whether signatures of past pathogen exposure could be identified by cataloging public T cell receptors. An early release covering about 600 HLA-typed donors comprised approximately 300 gigabases of sequencing data and tens of millions of unique TCR sequences. Among the roughly 370 genotyped donors, more than 70% belonged to the genetic ancestry cluster associated with self-reported Caucasian donors. Donor age, sex, ethnicity and CMV serostatus were compiled together with the repertoire data. An earlier analysis of nearly 600 of the donors applied high-throughput TCR beta sequencing to assess whether each TCR beta V gene segment acted as functional or pseudogenic. Typing coverage differed by locus: A, B, C, DRB1 and DQB1 were typed in roughly 629-630 donors, DQA1 in 500 to 550, DPA1 in approximately 610, and DPB1 in 450 to 480. Roughly 5 DR-DQ haplotypes were handled as single units for association and clustering, since linkage in the cohort was strong. Both class I and class II loci were covered by HLA typing, at four-digit resolution. On average, about 240,000 unique TCR beta nucleotide sequences were sequenced per donor among 300 to 500 genotyped donors of the cohort, with around 19% of those sequences being non-productive. Every discovery cohort repertoire had been produced on one sequencing platform.

The cohort was made up of under 800 healthy bone marrow donors. At the time of sampling, all cohort members were nominally healthy, though unrecorded immune exposures were likely present. The donor was CMV seronegative and belonged to the group of over 350 seronegative cohort members. Every donor gave a peripheral blood sample, and the peripheral blood mononuclear cells from that sample were used for TCR beta sequencing. Genomic DNA was extracted from the blood cell samples with the Qiagen DNeasy Blood Extraction Kit. Trimming takes 0 bases from V and 4 bases from J, and the germline ends sit 8 bases apart. Measured from the cysteine to the phenylalanine, the CDR3 is 14 residues long. Only CDR3 DNA remains: 42 bases, in frame from the first base. The germline V gene encodes CDR1 LNHNV and CDR2 YYDKDF (reference sequence). Results and caveats for the whole study, not just this receptor: A later analysis found that HLA-associated TCR beta chains were more clonally expanded and had lower generation probabilities than equally common non-associated chains. In a later analysis, most CMV-associated TCR beta chains were found to appear HLA-restricted, with HLA associations seemingly driven largely by CMV exposure. Linkage disequilibrium might explain the correlated functional status among segregating V segments, but an unknown experimental factor could not be excluded. Roughly uniform sequencing depth across donors was assumed in presence/absence analyses, although this assumption may not hold. A further reported finding was that TCR beta sequences accurately predicted the HLA-A and HLA-B alleles for most subjects in the first cohort. Most TCR sequences were observed very rarely across donors, whereas some public TCRs were present in many individuals. Only TCR beta chains were sequenced in this cohort, and the absence of alpha or paired-chain data limited detectable features. In an earlier analysis of approximately 590 of the donors, most TCR beta V segments were observed in productive rearrangements about 87% or about 30% of the time, broadly matching IMGT annotations. Assigning TCR associations to individual alleles was difficult when HLA alleles, especially DR and DQ, strongly co-occurred. At a false discovery rate of 0.05, a later analysis linked roughly 17,000 TCR beta sequences to specific HLA alleles. The 87-base-pair reads could not distinguish some IMGT-functional V segments, including TRBV6-2 and TRBV6-3, so those segments were excluded. According to a later genetic analysis, donors in an Asian-associated ancestry cluster had fewer N-insertions in productive TCRs than the roughly 660-donor mean. A later genetic analysis associated a missense DCLRE1C variant with V-gene and J-gene trimming of TCR beta chains, and an independent cohort replicated the association. Cytomegalovirus status was reported to be diagnosed by the classifier with high specificity and sensitivity in both the original and validation cohorts. For the cohort, immune exposure information was limited to CMV serostatus. It was suggested by the authors that the approach could potentially be generalized to other disease states and immunological phenotypes. According to a later analysis, parvovirus B19, influenza, CMV and Epstein-Barr virus appeared linked to several top co-occurrence clusters. The sequencing pipeline was judged likely to have produced a cluster of highly shared sequence variants as a technical artifact. According to a later analysis, TCR association rates differed among HLA loci, with DRB1 alleles showing the most associated TCRs and HLA-C alleles showing the fewest. In vitro tests confirmed that three of the cytomegalovirus-associated TCR beta chains recognize cytomegalovirus antigens. Because some donors lacked HLA typing at each locus, the association tests relied only on the typed subset. Some 16 rarely observed V segments, including chromosome 9 orphons, were excluded from the earlier analysis of just under 600 of the donors because counts were too low. The study listed 150 to 200 TCR beta chains as associated with cytomegalovirus.

The library was obtained by the immunoSEQ multiplex PCR assay. For the multiplex PCR, a mixture combining 60 forward primers for TCR Vbeta segments and 13 reverse primers for TCR Jbeta segments was used. Amplification of the CDR3 region of rearranged TCR beta genes was performed with a multiplex PCR assay on genomic DNA. Amplified TCR beta libraries were sequenced as 87-base-pair reads on the Illumina HiSeq System. In the paper's pipeline: In a later analysis, roughly 80 million unique TCR beta chains were counted across the 650 to 700 repertoires, and around 10 million of these chains were shared by at least two donors. Raw reads were error-corrected and collapsed into unique sequences with a nearest-neighbor algorithm that merged closely related sequences to remove PCR and sequencing errors. CDR3 sequences were aligned to IMGT reference sequences to assign V, D and J gene segments. Each retained sequence needed at least a six-nucleotide match to both a V gene segment and a J gene segment. Rearrangements were called productive when the CDR3 lacked stop codons and stayed in frame with V and J; all others were non-productive. Following IMGT convention, CDR3 was defined as the stretch from the second conserved V-encoded cysteine up to the conserved J-encoded phenylalanine. In an earlier analysis of roughly 580 of the donors, sequences lacking an unambiguous match to a single V gene segment were excluded. In an earlier analysis of several hundred of the donors, V segments were called functional above 56.7% productive rearrangements and were called segregating when the between-donor standard deviation exceeded 5%. To diagnose cytomegalovirus status from the catalog of TCR beta chain sequences, a statistical classification framework was built. A later analysis assigned V and J genes by comparing TCR nucleotide sequences with IMGT/GENE-DB human TR gene sequences. A later analysis assigned CDR3 sequences and most-parsimonious VDJ recombination scenarios with the TCRdist pipeline. In a later analysis, each TCR beta chain was defined by its CDR3 amino acid sequence together with its V-gene family, and reads lacking a unique V-gene family were excluded. A later analysis removed 592 highly shared, low-generation-probability nucleotide sequences to deal with suspected cross-contamination and a sequencing artifact. In a later analysis, a clonal expansion index was calculated for each public chain from normalized within-repertoire ranks of inferred template counts. In a later analysis, generation probabilities were computed with a VDJ recombination model fitted to out-of-frame rearrangements, and the resulting probabilities were checked against IGoR. In a later analysis, hypergeometric tests were used to score TCR-TCR, TCR-HLA and TCR-CMV co-occurrence, with a repertoire-size bias correction applied to TCR pairs. In a later analysis, false discovery rates were estimated by permuting HLA or CMV assignments 20 times. In a later analysis, co-occurring TCRs were grouped with DBSCAN, and TCRdist sequence similarity was added when clustering was performed within HLA-allele-positive subsets. Repertoires with fewer than 30,000 or more than 120,000 public chains were left out of co-occurrence clustering, as were a handful of repertoires with anomalous nucleotide sharing. Entries here come from immuneACCESS through TCRdb and include only in-frame sequences with V and J called. Some clones fail to appear in such tables; in the studies checked, an unresolved V gene covers under half of the shortfall, and the cause of the remainder is unknown. Clonal size and the V and J genes are those of that table, whereas D and trimming came from the DNA. The sample includes about 180,000 clones, with around 80% observed a single time. About 1.9% of the sample goes to the ten largest clones.

The chain is made from TRBV15 and TRBJ2-3, with a tentative D gene TRBD1 over 5 matching bases. The receptor comes from a woman in her thirties in good health and CMV-seronegative. Sequencing was carried out using PBMCs. The DNA sequence follows: TGTGCCACCAGCAGAGAGGACACCGCAGATACGCAGTATTTT. Its translation reads: CATSREDTADTQYF. Extended through the reference TRBV15 and TRBJ2-3 proteins, this CDR3 yields the full variable domain: DAMVIQNPRYQVTQFGKPVTLSCSQTLNHNVMYWYQQKSSQAPKLLFHYYDKDFNNEADTPDNFQSRRPNTSFCFLDIRSPGLGDTAMYLCATSREDTADTQYFGPGTRLTVL.